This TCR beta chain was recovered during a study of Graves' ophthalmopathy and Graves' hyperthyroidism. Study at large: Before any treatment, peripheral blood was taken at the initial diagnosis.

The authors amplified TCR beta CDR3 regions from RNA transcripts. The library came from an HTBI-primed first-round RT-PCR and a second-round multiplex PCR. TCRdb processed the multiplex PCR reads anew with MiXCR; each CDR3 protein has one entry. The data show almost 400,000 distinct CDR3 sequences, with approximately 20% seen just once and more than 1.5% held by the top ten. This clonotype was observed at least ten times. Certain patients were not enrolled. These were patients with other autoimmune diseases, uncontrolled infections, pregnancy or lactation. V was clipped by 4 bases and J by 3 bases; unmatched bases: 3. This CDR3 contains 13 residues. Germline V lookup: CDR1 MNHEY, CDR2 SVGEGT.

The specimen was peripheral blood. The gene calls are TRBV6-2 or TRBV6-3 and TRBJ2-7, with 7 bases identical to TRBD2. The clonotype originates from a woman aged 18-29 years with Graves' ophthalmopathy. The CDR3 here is CASSFGGIYEQYF. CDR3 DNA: TGTGCCAGCAGTTTCGGGGGGATCTACGAGCAGTACTTC.